This TCR beta chain was recorded in a study of CD8+ T cells in alopecia areata. Broader study findings: A single nonresponder leaves the baseline CD8+ expansion link to response uncertain. Expanded CD8+ clones among the top 100, and scalp clonality, were significantly decreased by tofacitinib. Scalp sample sequencing also detects resident alphabeta T cells of normal skin.

In regard to this clone: Its antigen remains unknown.

Treatment indicated: oral pan-JAK inhibitor, 5-10 mg twice daily. After isolation, RNA underwent reverse transcription to generate cDNA as the sequencing template. The repertoire was sequenced with immunoSEQ multiplex PCR; TCRdb's copy has only in-frame clones and lacks some. This table holds around 190,000 clones, over 55% found once. CDR1 is SGHRS, CDR2 YFSETQ, per germline. With 6 bases removed from V and 4 bases from J, the gap between germline ends came to 20 bases. CDR3 length equals 15 residues. The TCR originated in a human donor with alopecia areata. The specimen comprised CD4+ T cells sorted from blood, sampled at week 24, from a patient treated with tofacitinib. The chain combines TRBV5-1 with TRBJ2-7; the D gene is possibly TRBD1 (6 bases). CDR3 region: CASNPQTGDRYEQYF. The CDR3 nucleotides are TGCGCCAGCAACCCCCAAACAGGCGACAGGTACGAGCAGTACTTC.